The rows below give T cell receptor beta chains drawn from one sample of a study of CD8 T cells in Susac syndrome. TCRdb itself ran the immunoSEQ multiplex PCR reads through MiXCR, one entry per CDR3 protein. The table includes approximately 270,000 distinct CDR3 sequences, around 93% detected once. The specimen sequenced was CD4+ T cells from PBMCs. The receptor source for this set is a human donor with multiple sclerosis. The CDR3 runs from the conserved cysteine through the conserved F or W. The D gene is left open where the match is weak. Clone size is not always given. Where it is, it says once, few, many or a class for expanded clones.

- TRBD2 TRBJ2-4 TRBV6-1 TGTGCCAGCGGCCGGACTAGCGGGGGCATAGCCAAAAACATTCAGTACTTC CASGRTSGGIAKNIQYF
- - TRBJ2-2 TRBV30 TGTGCCTGGAGTGTAAGCGTGAACACCGGGGAGCTGTTTTTT CAWSVSVNTGELFF
- - TRBJ2-5 TRBV20-1 TGCAGTGCTGCCATGGACGCGACGGAGACCCAGTACTTC CSAAMDATETQYF
- - TRBJ1-5 TRBV4-1 TGCGCCAGCAGCCAAGAACCGGGACAAACTTATCAGCCCCAGCATTTT CASSQEPGQTYQPQHF
few TRBD2 TRBJ2-3 TRBV19 TGTGCCAGTAGTATAGGGCTAGCGGGAGTAGATACGCAGTATTTT CASSIGLAGVDTQYF
- TRBD2 TRBJ2-3 TRBV5-1 TGCGCCAGCAGTTGGAGCGGGAGGGGGTCAGATACGCAGTATTTT CASSWSGRGSDTQYF
- - TRBJ1-1 TRBV5-4 TGTGCCAGCAGCATCCTCGGACATGACACTGAAGCTTTCTTT CASSILGHDTEAFF
- - TRBJ2-1 TRBV24-1 TGTGCCACCAGTGGGGAAAACTACAATGAGCAGTTCTTC CATSGENYNEQFF
- - TRBJ1-2 TRBV18 TGTGCCAGCTCACCCGGGGATGGCTACACCTTC CASSPGDGYTF
- - TRBJ1-2 TRBV3-1 TGTGCCAGCAGCCAAGAACCCGCCGGGACTGGCTACACCTTC CASSQEPAGTGYTF
- - TRBJ1-1 TRBV5-4 TGTGCCAGCAGCCTGAGGAACACTGAAGCTTTCTTT CASSLRNTEAFF
- - TRBJ1-1 TRBV6-5 TGTGCCAGCAGTTCCATCGATCAATTGGGGGTGAGGGGAGCTTTCTTT CASSSIDQLGVRGAFF
- TRBD2 TRBJ2-2 TRBV12-3/TRBV12-4 TGTGCCAGCAGCGGCAGCGGGAGGGGCACCGGGGAGCTGTTTTTT CASSGSGRGTGELFF
- - TRBJ1-4 TRBV7-9 TGTGCCTTACCAGGGCCGGAGGGCGGCACTAATGAAAAACTGTTTTTT CALPGPEGGTNEKLFF
- - TRBJ2-3 TRBV12-5 TGTGCTAGTGGTTTGGGAAGTAGAGGTGATACGCAGTATTTT CASGLGSRGDTQYF
once - TRBJ1-1 TRBV4-1 TGCGCCAGCAGCCAACCAACGGGGTCAACTGAAGCTTTCTTT CASSQPTGSTEAFF
- - TRBJ1-1 TRBV7-2 TGTGCCAGCAGCCCGATTGGGGGGGCCCTGAACACTGAAGCTTTCTTT CASSPIGGALNTEAFF
- - TRBJ1-1 TRBV5-6 TGTGCCAGCAGCTTGTGGTTCCAGGGGAACACTGAAGCTTTCTTT CASSLWFQGNTEAFF
- - TRBJ2-6 TRBV29-1 TGCAGCGTTGGCGTATCGGGGGCCAACGTCCTGACTTTC CSVGVSGANVLTF
- - TRBJ1-2 TRBV5-4 TGTGCCAGCAGGAAGGCGGGGGGAAATTATGGCTACACCTTC CASRKAGGNYGYTF
- - TRBJ1-5 TRBV7-2 TGTGCCAGCAGCTGGGGGGCAGGCAATCAGCCCCAGCATTTT CASSWGAGNQPQHF
- - TRBJ1-6 TRBV27 TGTGCCAGCTCATCCCCCGGGGTTATCTATAATTCACCCCTCCACTTT CASSSPGVIYNSPLHF
- TRBD1 TRBJ2-3 TRBV20-1 TGCAGTGCTAGCGGACAGGGCACAGATACGCAGTATTTT CSASGQGTDTQYF